This T cell receptor (beta chain) was sequenced during a study of T-cell reconstitution after alpha-beta-depleted transplantation in children. General study points: Expanded clones from the graft, numbering several hundred, reportedly supplied alpha-beta T cells about two months after transplant. Some patients' high day-60 TCRbeta diversity was traced to surviving recipient T cells and thymic progenitors.

Notes on this clonotype: Antigen: not known.

This sample's TCRbeta library carried unique molecular identifier barcodes. TCRdb reprocessed the PCR reads via MiXCR and lists one record per CDR3 protein. The data show 80,000 to 100,000 distinct CDR3 sequences, with about 25% seen just once and 20% to 25% held by the top ten. Germline V CDR1 and CDR2: DFQATT, SNEGSKA (reference sequence). The CDR3 runs to 13 residues. Trimming cost V 5 bases and J 5 bases, with 13 bases left between them. The chain recombines TRBV20-1 with TRBJ1-5; D ambiguous. The sequenced sample was PBMCs, obtained before TCRalphabeta/CD19-depleted stem cell transplant. The source of this sequence is a boy aged 2 to 10 with acute lymphoblastic leukemia, due to receive a stem cell transplant. In DNA, the CDR3 is TGCAGTGCTCTTGGGTCGCACGATCAGCCCCAGCATTTT. It translates to CSALGSHDQPQHF.